This T cell receptor beta chain was observed in a study of OX40 agonist ivuxolimab in advanced cancers. The wider study: The patients received agonistic anti-OX40 (CD134) antibody ivuxolimab.

The CDR3 runs 13 residues. Between the trimmed V and J ends, which lost 4 bases and 3 bases, there was a span of 10 bases. Germline lookup yields CDR1 WSHSY and CDR2 SAAADI. The repertoire was sequenced with immunoSEQ multiplex PCR; TCRdb's copy has only in-frame clones and lacks some. The sample holds approximately 130,000 clones, about nine tenths seen once. The TCR sequence derives from an adult with an advanced solid tumor such as melanoma, head and neck, liver or kidney cancer. This material consisted of CD4+ or CD8+ T cells sorted from blood, taken in a trial of the OX40 agonist ivuxolimab. This chain links TRBV10-2 with TRBJ2-7; D is unclear. The CDR3 DNA reads as TGCGCCAGCAGTGCTTTACACTACTACGAGCAGTACTTC. Amino acids: CASSALHYYEQYF.